The text below deals with one TCR beta chain. The sample belongs to a study of blood T cell repertoires in COVID-19. Germline CDR1 is SQVTM and CDR2 is ANQGSEA. The CDR3 totals 14 residues. The ends lost 3 bases at V and 1 base at J; junction bases unmatched: 2. In the original analysis: Amplification of reference gene primers was used by the study to estimate nucleated cell counts. Repertoires were generated with immunoSEQ multiplex PCR, while TCRdb's copy carries only in-frame clones and drops some. V and J calls and clone size follow that table, whereas D and trimming were derived from the DNA. This sample carries around 99,000 clones, around 81% of them seen once, and the ten largest clones take approximately 4.2%.

The genes are TRBV29-1 and TRBJ2-2, with 7 bases aligning to TRBD2. Input material: peripheral blood. The receptor was derived from a human donor in a cohort sampled during active or convalescent COVID-19. CDR3 protein: CSVEGGKNTGELFF. The CDR3 DNA sequence: TGCAGCGTTGAGGGGGGGAAGAACACCGGGGAGCTGTTTTTT.